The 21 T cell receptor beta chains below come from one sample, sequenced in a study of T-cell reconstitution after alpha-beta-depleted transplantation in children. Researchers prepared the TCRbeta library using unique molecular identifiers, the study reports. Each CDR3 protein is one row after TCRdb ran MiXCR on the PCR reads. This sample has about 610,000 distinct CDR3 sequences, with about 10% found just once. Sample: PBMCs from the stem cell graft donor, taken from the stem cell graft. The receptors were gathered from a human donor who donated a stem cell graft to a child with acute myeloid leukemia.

The CDR3 DNA reads as TGTGCCAGCAGTAGGCGGGCATCCTCCTACGAGCAGTACTTC. The encoded protein is CASSRRASSYEQYF. The chain couples TRBV28 to TRBJ2-7, with D tentatively TRBD2 (5 bases). Trimming shortened V by 5 bases and J by 0 bases, and 11 bases separated the two germline ends. Germline V gene data show CDR1 as MDHEN and CDR2 as SYDVKM. This CDR3 region has 14 residues.

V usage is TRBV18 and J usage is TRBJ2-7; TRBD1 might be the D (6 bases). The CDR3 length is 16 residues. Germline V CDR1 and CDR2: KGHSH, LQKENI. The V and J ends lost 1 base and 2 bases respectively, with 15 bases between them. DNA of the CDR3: TGTGCCAGCTCACCACTTTTTGGGCAGGGGACCTACGAGCAGTACTTC. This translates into CASSPLFGQGTYEQYF. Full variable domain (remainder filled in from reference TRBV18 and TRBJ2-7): NAGVMQNPRHLVRRRGQEARLRCSPMKGHSHVYWYRQLPEEGLKFMVYLQKENIIDESGMPKERFSAEFPKEGPSILRIQQVVRGDSAAYFCASSPLFGQGTYEQYFGPGTRLTVT.

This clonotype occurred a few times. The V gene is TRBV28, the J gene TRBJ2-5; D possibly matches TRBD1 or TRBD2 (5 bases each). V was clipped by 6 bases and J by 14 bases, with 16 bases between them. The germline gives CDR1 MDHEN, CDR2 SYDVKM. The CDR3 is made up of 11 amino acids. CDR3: CASSPGPVIYF. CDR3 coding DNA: TGTGCCAGCAGCCCGGGACCCGTAATCTACTTC.

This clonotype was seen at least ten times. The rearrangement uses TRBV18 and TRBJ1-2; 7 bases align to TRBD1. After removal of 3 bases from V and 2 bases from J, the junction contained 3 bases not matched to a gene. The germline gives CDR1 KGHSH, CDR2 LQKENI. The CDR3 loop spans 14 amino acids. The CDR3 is CASSPDRQNYGYTF. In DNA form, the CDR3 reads TGTGCCAGCTCACCGGACAGGCAAAACTATGGCTACACCTTC.

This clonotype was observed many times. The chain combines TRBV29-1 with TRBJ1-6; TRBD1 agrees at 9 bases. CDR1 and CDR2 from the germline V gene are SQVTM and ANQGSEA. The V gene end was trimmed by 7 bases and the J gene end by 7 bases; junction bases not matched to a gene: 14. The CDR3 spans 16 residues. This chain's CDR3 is CSALHALTGGNSPLHF. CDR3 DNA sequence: TGCAGCGCCCTACATGCACTTACAGGGGGCAATTCACCCCTCCACTTT.

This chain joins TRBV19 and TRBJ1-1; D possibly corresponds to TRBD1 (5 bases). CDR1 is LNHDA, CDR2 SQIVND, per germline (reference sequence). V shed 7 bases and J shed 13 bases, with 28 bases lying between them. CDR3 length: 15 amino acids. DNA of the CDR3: TGTGCCAGTAAGGGTAGCAGGGAGGAATTACCGCAGAATTTCTTT. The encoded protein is CASKGSREELPQNFF.

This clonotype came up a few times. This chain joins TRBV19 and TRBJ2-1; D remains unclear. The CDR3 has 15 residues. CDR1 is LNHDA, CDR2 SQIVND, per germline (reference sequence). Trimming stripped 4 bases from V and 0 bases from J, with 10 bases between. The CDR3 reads CASSTESYSYNEQFF. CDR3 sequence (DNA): TGTGCCAGTAGTACCGAGAGCTACTCCTACAATGAGCAGTTCTTC.

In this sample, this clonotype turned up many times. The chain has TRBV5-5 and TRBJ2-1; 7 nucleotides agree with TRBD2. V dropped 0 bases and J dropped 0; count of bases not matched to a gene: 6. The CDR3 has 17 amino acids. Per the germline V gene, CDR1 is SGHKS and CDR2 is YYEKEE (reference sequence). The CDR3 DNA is TGTGCCAGCAGCTTGGCCGGACTAGGAAACTCCTACAATGAGCAGTTCTTC. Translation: CASSLAGLGNSYNEQFF.

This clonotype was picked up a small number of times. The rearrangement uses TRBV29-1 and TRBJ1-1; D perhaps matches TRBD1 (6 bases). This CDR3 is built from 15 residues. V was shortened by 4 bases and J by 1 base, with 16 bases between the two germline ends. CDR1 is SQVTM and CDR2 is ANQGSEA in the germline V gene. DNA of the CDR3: TGCAGCGTTGCGATCCAGGGGAGAAGGAACACTGAAGCTTTCTTT. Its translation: CSVAIQGRRNTEAFF.

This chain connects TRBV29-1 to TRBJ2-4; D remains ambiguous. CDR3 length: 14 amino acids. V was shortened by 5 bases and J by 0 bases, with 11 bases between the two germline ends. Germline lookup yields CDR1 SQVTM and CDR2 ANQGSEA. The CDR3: CSVKLLGAKNIQYF. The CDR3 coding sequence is TGCAGCGTTAAATTGCTAGGAGCCAAAAACATTCAGTACTTC.

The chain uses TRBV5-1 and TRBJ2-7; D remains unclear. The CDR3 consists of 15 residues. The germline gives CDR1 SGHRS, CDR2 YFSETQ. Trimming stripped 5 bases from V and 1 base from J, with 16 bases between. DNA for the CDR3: TGCGCCAGCAGACCCCCGGGTCAGACTTCCTACGAGCAGTACTTC. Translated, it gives CASRPPGQTSYEQYF.

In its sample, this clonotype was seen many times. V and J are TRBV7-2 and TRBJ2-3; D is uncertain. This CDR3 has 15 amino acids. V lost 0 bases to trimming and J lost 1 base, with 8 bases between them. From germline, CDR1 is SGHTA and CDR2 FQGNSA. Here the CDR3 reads CASSLAWEGTDTQYF. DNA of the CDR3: TGTGCCAGCAGCTTAGCCTGGGAAGGCACAGATACGCAGTATTTT.

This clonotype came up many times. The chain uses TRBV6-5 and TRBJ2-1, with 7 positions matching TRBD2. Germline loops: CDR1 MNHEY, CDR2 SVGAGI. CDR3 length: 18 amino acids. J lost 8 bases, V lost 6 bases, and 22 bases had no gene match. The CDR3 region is CASSRSGLVAGTSDEQFF. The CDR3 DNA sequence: TGTGCCAGCAGCAGATCCGGACTAGTTGCAGGAACGTCGGATGAGCAGTTCTTC.

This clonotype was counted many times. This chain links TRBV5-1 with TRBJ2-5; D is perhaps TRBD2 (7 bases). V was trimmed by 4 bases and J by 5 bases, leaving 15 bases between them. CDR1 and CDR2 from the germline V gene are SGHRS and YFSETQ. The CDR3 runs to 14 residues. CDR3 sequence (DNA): TGCGCCAGCAGCCAAGGGGGGGCGCAGGAGACCCAGTACTTC. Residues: CASSQGGAQETQYF.

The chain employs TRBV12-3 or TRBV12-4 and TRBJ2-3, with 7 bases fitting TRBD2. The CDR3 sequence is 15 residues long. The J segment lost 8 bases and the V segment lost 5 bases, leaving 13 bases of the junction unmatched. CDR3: CASSPLAVRESTQYF. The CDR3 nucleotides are TGTGCCAGCAGTCCCCTAGCGGTCAGAGAGAGTACGCAGTATTTT.

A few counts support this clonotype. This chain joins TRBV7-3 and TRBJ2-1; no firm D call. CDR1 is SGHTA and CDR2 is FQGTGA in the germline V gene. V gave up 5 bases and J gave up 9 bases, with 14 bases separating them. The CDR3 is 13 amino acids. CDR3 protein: CASSPSGVGEQFF. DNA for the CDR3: TGTGCCAGCAGCCCAAGTGGGGTAGGTGAGCAGTTCTTC.

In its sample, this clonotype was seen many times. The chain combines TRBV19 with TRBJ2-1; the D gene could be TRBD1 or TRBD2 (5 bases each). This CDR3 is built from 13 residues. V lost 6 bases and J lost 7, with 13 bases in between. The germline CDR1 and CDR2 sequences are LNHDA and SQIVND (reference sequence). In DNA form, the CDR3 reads TGTGCCAGTAGCACGGGAAGGGGTAATGAGCAGTTCTTC. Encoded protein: CASSTGRGNEQFF.

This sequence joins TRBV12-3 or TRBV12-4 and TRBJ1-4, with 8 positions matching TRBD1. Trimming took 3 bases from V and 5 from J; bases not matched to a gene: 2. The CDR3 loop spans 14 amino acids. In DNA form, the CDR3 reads TGTGCCAGCAGTTTTAGACAGGGGAATGAAAAACTGTTTTTT. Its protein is CASSFRQGNEKLFF.

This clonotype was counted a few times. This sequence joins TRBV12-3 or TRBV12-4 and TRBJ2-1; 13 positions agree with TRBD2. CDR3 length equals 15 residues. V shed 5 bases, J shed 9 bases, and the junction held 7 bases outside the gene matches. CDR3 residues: CASSPGTSGMSEQFF. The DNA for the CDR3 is TGTGCCAGCAGTCCCGGGACTAGCGGGATGAGTGAGCAGTTCTTC.

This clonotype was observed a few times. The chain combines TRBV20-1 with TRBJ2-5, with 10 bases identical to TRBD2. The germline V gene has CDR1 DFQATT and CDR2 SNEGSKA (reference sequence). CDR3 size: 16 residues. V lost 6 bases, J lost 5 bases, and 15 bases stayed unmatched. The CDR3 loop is CSARSSGRAFRETQYF. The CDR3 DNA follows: TGCAGTGCCCGGTCGAGCGGGAGGGCCTTCCGGGAGACCCAGTACTTC.

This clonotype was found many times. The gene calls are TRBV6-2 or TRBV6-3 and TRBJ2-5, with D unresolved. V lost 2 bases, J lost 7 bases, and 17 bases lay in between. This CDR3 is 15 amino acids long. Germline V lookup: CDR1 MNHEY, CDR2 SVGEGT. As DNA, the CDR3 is TGTGCCAGCAGTTACGATTTCGCCAGAGGTGCGACCCAGTACTTC. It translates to CASSYDFARGATQYF.